Given below is one T cell receptor (beta chain) in context. No antigen is known for it. No base quality values were provided; no much bigger clone lies one nucleotide off. In the germline V gene, CDR1 corresponds to SGHAT and CDR2 to FQNNGV. Here V drops 8 bases and J drops 3 bases, and the junction holds 16 bases not matched to any gene. The CDR3 runs 17 residues from the cysteine to the phenylalanine. Only CDR3 DNA is held: 51 bases, read in frame from base 1. The source of the sample is a study of neoadjuvant anti-PD-1 for oral cavity cancer (dated by TCRdb to the early 2020s). Study-level background: Patients mostly received three to four biweekly doses of nivolumab at 3 mg/kg before curative-intent surgical resection. For patients who did not progress, a fourth nivolumab dose was given around day 43, followed by definitive surgical resection on days 50-56. Responders were defined as patients with complete response, partial response or stable disease by RECIST 1.1; non-responders were defined as patients with progression. The parent correlative cohort included some twelve patients, with an approximately 34% response rate.

What the time point label conveys for this sample: before neoadjuvant nivolumab. Patients were newly diagnosed with stage II-IVA oral cavity squamous cell carcinoma and had received no prior systemic or radiation treatment. The cohort was made up of patients with locally advanced, HPV-negative oral cavity squamous cell carcinoma. No culture maintenance or expansion was done, as the peripheral blood mononuclear cells went straight to analysis. The samples were drawn from a longitudinal correlative study tied to a single-arm phase II trial testing neoadjuvant nivolumab in oral cavity squamous cell carcinoma. Genomic DNA-based TCRbeta sequencing was performed on subject-matched pre- and post-treatment PBMCs and tumors from three responders and three non-responders. Peripheral blood mononuclear cells were collected before nivolumab treatment and were collected again after treatment, at the time of surgery. Genomic DNA was isolated from PBMCs using the Maxwell RSC DNA from Cells kit.

Results and caveats for the whole study, not just this receptor: Only three patients per response group were included in the TCR analyses, and larger cohorts for validation were called for by the authors. After neoadjuvant nivolumab, T cell clonality (Gini index) in PBMCs was significantly higher in non-responders than in responders. Higher pretreatment blood Treg/Th17 ratios correlated with both higher pretreatment blood TCRbeta clonality and lower post-treatment tumor TCRbeta clonality.

For deep sequencing, PBMC libraries mostly used approximately 0.45 ug of input genomic DNA, with six replicates for each sample. The immunoSEQ hsTCRbeta kit was used to prepare TCRbeta libraries according to the manufacturer's instructions. Sequencing of the completed libraries took place using an Illumina NovaSeq 6000 S4 flow cell after they had been pooled to 3 nM. For the original study's pipeline: Raw data preprocessing and quality control were performed with the immunoSEQ Analyzer. The analysis was limited to productive rearrangements, and each clonotype was defined by a unique CDR3 amino acid sequence. Repertoire clonality was estimated as the Gini-Simpson index, which was calculated using the R package tcR. Gini indices were compared with Student's t test, and associations with tumor size change were assessed by Pearson correlation. Imported from immuneACCESS, the table was reduced by TCRdb to in-frame sequences with V and J called. These copies leave out some clones; in studies compared against another copy, an unresolved V gene accounts for under half, and the cause of the remainder is not known. That table is the source of V, J and clone size, and D and trimming were worked out from the DNA. The sample table shows approximately 13,000 clones, and 60% to 80% are seen once. The ten top clones hold roughly 2.4% of the sample.

The clonotype comes from a person aged 35 to 85 with oral cavity squamous cell carcinoma. Specimen: PBMCs, collected before nivolumab (anti-PD-1) treatment. Here the chain combines TRBV11-2 and TRBJ1-2, and 9 bases in between align with TRBD1. CDR3 protein: CASRRSPQGARDYGYTF. The sequenced DNA is TGTGCCAGCCGCCGATCCCCACAGGGGGCGCGGGACTATGGCTACACCTTC.